This T cell receptor (beta chain) was documented in a study of blood T cell repertoires in COVID-19. At the level of the study: Sample material is recorded as cDNA or gDNA derived from T cells, B-cell-depleted T cells, or PBMCs.

In germline, CDR1 is LNHDA, CDR2 SQIVND (reference sequence). V shed 3 bases and J 9 bases; nucleotides not matched to a gene: 11. The CDR3 consists of 16 residues. Cohorts were determined from participant-reported clinical history. Assay used: immunoSEQ multiplex PCR; TCRdb lists only in-frame clones, some missing. Among fewer than 250,000 clones listed, about four fifths were seen once. Sequencing used PBMCs or T cells enriched from blood (not recorded which). The chain recombines TRBV19 with TRBJ1-6; 7 bases are shared with TRBD1. This TCR was sampled from a woman in her twenties or thirties who had been exposed to COVID-19. The DNA for the CDR3 is TGTGCCAGTAGTATCGACCGTTGGACAGGCCTTTCACCCCTCCACTTT. This encodes CASSIDRWTGLSPLHF. The variable domain in full, with the rest retrieved from reference TRBV19 and TRBJ1-6, is DGGITQSPKYLFRKEGQNVTLSCEQNLNHDAMYWYRQDPGQGLRLIYYSQIVNDFQKGDIAEGYSVSREKKESFPLTVTSAQKNPTAFYLCASSIDRWTGLSPLHFGNGTRLTVT.